This entry lists 17 T cell receptor beta chains sequenced from one sample in a study of T cell responses to AZD1222 COVID-19 vaccine (dated by TCRdb to the early 2020s). Per the publication, the time point label means: baseline before first vaccination. The library relied on the immunoSEQ multiplex PCR assay. Not all clones reach the TCRdb copy of this immuneACCESS table, which keeps in-frame sequences only. Checked studies attribute under half of the gap to unresolved V genes and leave the rest unexplained. This sample lists 130,000 to 150,000 clones; 75% to 95% were detected once. The ten largest account for roughly 3.2% of the sample. The sample here was peripheral blood, taken on day 0 of AZD1222 vaccination. These TCRs come from an adult in good health.

As to this clone: The sample holds other DNA sequences that translate to the same CDR3. CDR3 residues: CASSLAGGSYEQYF. CDR3 sequence (DNA): TGTGCCAGCAGTCTAGCGGGGGGCTCCTACGAGCAGTACTTC. This chain links TRBV7-8 with TRBJ2-7, with 11 bases identical to TRBD2. V dropped 6 bases and J dropped 0; count of bases not matched to a gene: 1. Looked up from germline, CDR1 is SGHVS and CDR2 is FQNEAQ. CDR3 length: 14 residues.

The rearrangement joins TRBV6-5 to TRBJ2-5; TRBD1 matches at 8 bases. Trimming removed 6 bases from V and 5 bases from J; junction bases left unmatched: 8. Germline CDR1 MNHEY, CDR2 SVGAGI. CDR3 length: 14 amino acids. The chain's CDR3 is CASSYNTGGETQYF. The CDR3 DNA reads TGTGCCAGCAGCTACAATACAGGGGGGGAGACCCAGTACTTC.

The chain employs TRBV7-9 and TRBJ1-1; 7 positions match TRBD1. Germline V gives CDR1 SEHNR, CDR2 FQNEAQ (reference sequence). V dropped 7 bases and J dropped 11; count of bases not matched to a gene: 7. CDR3 length: 11 amino acids. Here the CDR3 DNA reads TGTGCCAGCACCGAACAGGGGTTGGCTTTCTTT. Protein product: CASTEQGLAFF.

This clone was detected once. This chain connects TRBV15 to TRBJ1-4, with D uncertain. The CDR3 loop spans 12 amino acids. With 0 bases removed from V and 8 bases from J, the gap between germline ends came to 4 bases. CDR1 LNHNV and CDR2 YYDKDF come from the germline V gene (reference sequence). CDR3 nucleotide sequence: TGTGCCACCAGCAGAGAGGGGGAAAAACTGTTTTTT. Its protein is CATSREGEKLFF.

The rearrangement links TRBV21-1 to TRBJ2-1. TRBV21-1 is listed as a pseudogene. This CDR3 region has 17 residues. The CDR3 protein is CASSKAFGTAAYNEQFF. The CDR3 nucleotides are TGTGCCAGCAGCAAAGCGTTCGGGACGGCGGCTTACAATGAGCAGTTCTTC.

This chain connects TRBV5-1 to TRBJ2-3, with D hard to call. Trimming left V 0 bases short and J 5 bases short, with 7 bases between. Germline loops: CDR1 SGHRS, CDR2 YFSETQ. The CDR3 spans 13 residues. The CDR3 sequence is CASSLGGRDTQYF. The CDR3 nucleotides read TGCGCCAGCAGCTTGGGGGGAAGAGATACGCAGTATTTT.

The chain uses TRBV6-1 and TRBJ2-4; D may be TRBD2 (5 bases). V was pared by 8 bases and J by 0 bases, with 11 bases between. Germline lookup yields CDR1 MNHNS and CDR2 SASEGT. This CDR3 contains 14 residues. CDR3 sequence: CASADSLAKNIQYF. The CDR3 nucleotides are TGTGCCAGCGCGGACTCCTTAGCCAAAAACATTCAGTACTTC.

This chain joins TRBV5-6 and TRBJ2-1; D is possibly TRBD2 (5 bases). V was shortened by 4 bases and J by 8 bases, with 19 bases between the two germline ends. The CDR3 has 15 amino acids. Germline CDR1 and CDR2: SGHDT and YYEEEE. CDR3 coding DNA: TGTGCCAGCAGCATGGTCAATGGGGAGAACGATGAGCAGTTCTTC. This codes for CASSMVNGENDEQFF.

This chain connects TRBV18 to TRBJ2-1; unclear D gene. The germline gives CDR1 KGHSH, CDR2 LQKENI. The V end lost 5 bases, the J end lost 1 base, and 15 bases lay between the germline ends. This CDR3 has 16 amino acids. CDR3 residues: CASSISYRRSYNEQFF. The CDR3 region has the DNA TGTGCCAGCTCAATTAGCTACAGAAGATCCTACAATGAGCAGTTCTTC.

The genes are TRBV11-1 and TRBJ2-5; the match to TRBD1 covers 8 bases. There are 14 residues in the CDR3. Trimming removed 5 bases from V and 2 bases from J; junction bases left unmatched: 4. The germline V gene has CDR1 SGHAT and CDR2 FQDESV (reference sequence). The CDR3 nucleotides read TGTGCCAGCAGCCCGGACAGGGAACAAGAGACCCAGTACTTC. Translating gives CASSPDREQETQYF.

The rearrangement uses TRBV21-1 and TRBJ2-2; TRBD1 was called by the table and not checked on the DNA. TRBV21-1 is tagged as a pseudogene. CDR3 length equals 17 residues. CDR3 region: CASSTTGGTGDTGELFF. The CDR3 region has the DNA TGTGCCAGCAGCACCACGGGAGGGACAGGGGACACCGGGGAGCTGTTTTTT.

V is TRBV2 and J is TRBJ1-1; the D gene is possibly TRBD1 (6 bases). V dropped 5 bases and J dropped 4 bases, with 23 bases sitting between them. The CDR3 length is 17 residues. Germline CDR1 and CDR2: SNHLY and FYNNEI. CDR3 residues: CASSLKAGDLGGTEAFF. For the CDR3, the DNA is TGTGCCAGCAGTCTAAAAGCAGGGGACCTGGGGGGCACTGAAGCTTTCTTT.

The chain joins TRBV4-3 to TRBJ1-2; D is uncertain. Trimming pared 0 bases from V and 2 bases from J, leaving 7 bases between. This CDR3 spans 14 amino acids. Germline values: CDR1 LGHNA, CDR2 YSLEER. This CDR3 reads CASSQEVRNYGYTF. CDR3 sequence (DNA): TGCGCCAGCAGCCAAGAGGTCAGGAACTATGGCTACACCTTC.

The V gene is TRBV4-1, the J gene TRBJ2-5; maybe TRBD1 (6 bases). The CDR3 is 13 amino acids. The V and J ends lost 0 bases and 6 bases respectively, with 8 bases between them. The germline CDR1 and CDR2 sequences are MGHRA and YSYEKL. For the CDR3, the DNA is TGCGCCAGCAGCCAAGAGGGGGCCCAGACCCAGTACTTC. Amino acids: CASSQEGAQTQYF.

The rearrangement links TRBV27 to TRBJ1-1; D ambiguous. Germline V gene data show CDR1 as MNHEY and CDR2 as SMNVEV (reference sequence). This CDR3 spans 15 amino acids. Trimming pared 1 base from V and 2 bases from J, leaving 11 bases between. The CDR3 DNA sequence: TGTGCCAGCAGTTTATGGCCGACTCCCAACACTGAAGCTTTCTTT. It specifies CASSLWPTPNTEAFF.

The rearrangement links TRBV7-9 to TRBJ2-1; a weak D match, TRBD2 (6 bases). The CDR3 is made up of 16 amino acids. CDR1 and CDR2 (germline): SEHNR, FQNEAQ (reference sequence). Trimming cost V 5 bases and J 7 bases, with 21 bases left between them. CDR3 DNA sequence: TGTGCCAGCAGCATTAGCGGACTATCAAGACAAAATGAGCAGTTCTTC. This gives the protein CASSISGLSRQNEQFF. Using reference TRBV7-9 and TRBJ2-1 for the parts outside the CDR3, the full variable domain is DTGVSQNPRHKITKRGQNVTFRCDPISEHNRLYWYRQTLGQGPEFLTYFQNEAQLEKSRLLSDRFSAERPKGSFSTLEIQRTEQGDSAMYLCASSISGLSRQNEQFFGPGTRLTVL.

The chain joins TRBV12-5 to TRBJ2-7; D unresolved. V was pared by 7 bases and J by 0 bases, with 13 bases between. The CDR3 length is 14 residues. Germline values: CDR1 LGHNT, CDR2 FRNRAP. The CDR3 nucleotides are TGTGCTAGTGTCAACGAGCCAAACTCCTACGAGCAGTACTTC. It translates to CASVNEPNSYEQYF.